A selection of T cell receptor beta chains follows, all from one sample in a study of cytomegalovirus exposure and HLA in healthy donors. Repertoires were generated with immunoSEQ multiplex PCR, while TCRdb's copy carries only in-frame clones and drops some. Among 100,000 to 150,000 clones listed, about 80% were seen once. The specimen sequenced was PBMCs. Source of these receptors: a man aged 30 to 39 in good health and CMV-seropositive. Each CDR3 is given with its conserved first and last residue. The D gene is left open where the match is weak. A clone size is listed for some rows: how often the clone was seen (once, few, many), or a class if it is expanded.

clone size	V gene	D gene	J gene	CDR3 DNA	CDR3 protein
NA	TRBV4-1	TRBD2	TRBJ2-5	TGCGCCAGCAGCCAAGATCGGGGGGTGGTGGAGACCCAGTACTTC	CASSQDRGVVETQYF
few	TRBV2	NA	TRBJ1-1	TGTGCCAGCAAACCCCTACAGCTAAGGAACACTGAAGCTTTCTTT	CASKPLQLRNTEAFF
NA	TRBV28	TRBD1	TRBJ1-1	TGTGCCAGCAACGATCGGACAGGGGTGACCACTGAAGCTTTCTTT	CASNDRTGVTTEAFF
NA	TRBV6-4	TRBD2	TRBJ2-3	TGTGCCAGCAGTGACCAGACTAGCGGGGGGGCAGATACGCAGTATTTT	CASSDQTSGGADTQYF
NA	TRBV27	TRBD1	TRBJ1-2	TGTGCCAGCAGAGCTGGACAGGCCGGACATGGCTACACCTTC	CASRAGQAGHGYTF
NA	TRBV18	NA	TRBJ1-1	TGTGCCAGCTCAGAAAGGGATCAGGGGTACGCTTTCTTT	CASSERDQGYAFF
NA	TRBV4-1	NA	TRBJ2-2	TGCGCCAGCAGCCAACTTACAGAGACCGGGGAGCTGTTTTTT	CASSQLTETGELFF
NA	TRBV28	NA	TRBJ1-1	TGTGCCAGCAGTCCCGGGAGGACTGAAGCTTTCTTT	CASSPGRTEAFF
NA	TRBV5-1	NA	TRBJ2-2	TGCGCCAGCAGCTTGTACCAACTCACGAACACCGGGGAGCTGTTTTTT	CASSLYQLTNTGELFF
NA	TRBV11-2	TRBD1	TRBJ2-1	TGTGCCAGCAGCCCCAGCCCCCCGGACAGGGAGTACAATGAGCAGTTCTTC	CASSPSPPDREYNEQFF
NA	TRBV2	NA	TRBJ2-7	TGTGCCAGCAGTACGACTCGATACGAGCAGTACTTC	CASSTTRYEQYF
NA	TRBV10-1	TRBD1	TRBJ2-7	TGCGCCAGCAGTGCCTCCGGGACAGGGTCCGAGCAGTACTTC	CASSASGTGSEQYF
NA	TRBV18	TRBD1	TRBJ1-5	TGTGCCAGCTCACAGACAGGGGATGGCAATCAGCCCCAGCATTTT	CASSQTGDGNQPQHF
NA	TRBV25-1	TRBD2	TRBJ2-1	TGTGCCAGCAGTGAGGAGGCTAGCGGGGTTTACAATGAGCAGTTCTTC	CASSEEASGVYNEQFF
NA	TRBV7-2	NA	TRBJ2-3	TGTGCCAGCAGCTTAAGATTGAGGGGGTTGACAGATACGCAGTATTTT	CASSLRLRGLTDTQYF
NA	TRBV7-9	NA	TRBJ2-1	TGTGCCAGCAGCTTAGGGACAGCCGACAATGAGCAGTTCTTC	CASSLGTADNEQFF
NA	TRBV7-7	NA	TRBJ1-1	TGTGCCAGCAGCTTATGCGTCTTCCCTCGTTCGCGGAACACTGAAGCTTTCTTT	CASSLCVFPRSRNTEAFF
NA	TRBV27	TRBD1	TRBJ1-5	TGTGCCAGCAGTTTATACAGGGGGGGGAATCAGCCCCAGCATTTT	CASSLYRGGNQPQHF
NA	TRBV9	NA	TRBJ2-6	TGTGCCAGCAGCTTTGGGCCCCCCTCTGGGGCCAACGGCCTGACTTTC	CASSFGPPSGANGLTF
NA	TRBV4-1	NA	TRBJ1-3	TGCGCCAGCAGCCAAGGAGGAGGCTCTGGAAACACCATATATTTT	CASSQGGGSGNTIYF
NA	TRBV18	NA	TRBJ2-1	TGTGCCAGCTCACCTAGACTAGTGTCTAATGAGCAGTTCTTC	CASSPRLVSNEQFF
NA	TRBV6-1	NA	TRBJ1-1	TGTGCCAGCAGCCTGGACATCCTTTCGGAAGCTTTCTTT	CASSLDILSEAFF
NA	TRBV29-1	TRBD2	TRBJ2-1	TGCAGCGAGGGATGGACTAGCGGCAATGAGCAGTTCTTC	CSEGWTSGNEQFF
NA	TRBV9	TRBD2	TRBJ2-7	TGTGCCAGCAGCGTAGGCCTAGCGGGGGTCTCCTACGAGCAGTACTTC	CASSVGLAGVSYEQYF
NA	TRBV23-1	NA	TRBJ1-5	TGCGCCAGCAGTCAATCGACAGCTAATCAGCCCCAGCATTTT	CASSQSTANQPQHF
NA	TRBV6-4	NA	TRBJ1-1	TGTGCCAGCAGTGTGCAGGGAGGGCTCAACACTGAAGCTTTCTTT	CASSVQGGLNTEAFF
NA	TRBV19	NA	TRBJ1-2	TGTGCCAGTAGTCTTGCCCCGGAGAACTATGGCTACACCTTC	CASSLAPENYGYTF
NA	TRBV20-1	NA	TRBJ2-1	TGCAGTGCTAGACAGTGGAGTGAGCAGTTCTTC	CSARQWSEQFF
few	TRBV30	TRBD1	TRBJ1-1	TGTGCCTGGCTACGACAGGGAACTGAAGCTTTCTTT	CAWLRQGTEAFF